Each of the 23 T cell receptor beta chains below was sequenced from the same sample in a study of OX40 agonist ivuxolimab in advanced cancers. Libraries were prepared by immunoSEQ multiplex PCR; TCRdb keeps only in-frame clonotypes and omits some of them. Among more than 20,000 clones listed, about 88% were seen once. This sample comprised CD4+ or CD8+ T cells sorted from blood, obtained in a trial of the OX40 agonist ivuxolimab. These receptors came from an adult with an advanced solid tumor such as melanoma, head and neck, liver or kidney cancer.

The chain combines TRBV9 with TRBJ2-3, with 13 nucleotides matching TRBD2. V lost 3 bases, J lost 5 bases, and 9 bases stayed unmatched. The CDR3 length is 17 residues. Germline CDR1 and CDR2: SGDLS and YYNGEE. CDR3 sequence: CASSAGLAGPNGDTQYF. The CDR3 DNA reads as TGTGCCAGCAGCGCGGGACTAGCGGGACCCAACGGAGATACGCAGTATTTT.

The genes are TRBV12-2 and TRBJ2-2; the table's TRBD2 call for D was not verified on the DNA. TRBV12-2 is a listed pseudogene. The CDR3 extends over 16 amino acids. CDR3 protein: CASRLMTGVGGGELFF. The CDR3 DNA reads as TGTGCAAGTCGCTTGATGACGGGGGTAGGCGGCGGGGAGCTGTTTTTT.

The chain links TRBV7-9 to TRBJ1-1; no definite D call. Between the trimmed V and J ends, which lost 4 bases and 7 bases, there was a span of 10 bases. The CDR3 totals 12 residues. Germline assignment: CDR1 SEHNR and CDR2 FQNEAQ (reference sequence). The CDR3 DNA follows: TGTGCCAGCAGCTCCGACTCCATTGAAGCTTTCTTT. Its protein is CASSSDSIEAFF.

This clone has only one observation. The CDR3 sequence is CASSITSEQFF. DNA for the CDR3: TGTGCCAGCTCGATTACAAGTGAGCAGTTCTTC. V is TRBV7-9 and J is TRBJ2-1; unclear D gene. V was trimmed by 8 bases and J by 9 bases, leaving 11 bases between them. The germline CDR1 and CDR2 sequences are SEHNR and FQNEAQ (reference sequence). The CDR3 loop spans 11 amino acids.

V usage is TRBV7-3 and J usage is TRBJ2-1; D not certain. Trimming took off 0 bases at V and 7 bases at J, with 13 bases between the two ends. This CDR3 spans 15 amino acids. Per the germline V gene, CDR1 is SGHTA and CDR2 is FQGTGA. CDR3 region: CASSLTQTSQNEQFF. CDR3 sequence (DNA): TGTGCCAGCAGCTTAACCCAAACCTCACAAAATGAGCAGTTCTTC.

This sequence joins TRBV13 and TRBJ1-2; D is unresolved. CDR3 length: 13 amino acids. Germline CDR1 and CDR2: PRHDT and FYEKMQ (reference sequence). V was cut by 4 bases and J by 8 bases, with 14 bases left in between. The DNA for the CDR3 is TGTGCCAGCAGCTCGGGAGATTATGGGGGCTACACCTTC. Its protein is CASSSGDYGGYTF.

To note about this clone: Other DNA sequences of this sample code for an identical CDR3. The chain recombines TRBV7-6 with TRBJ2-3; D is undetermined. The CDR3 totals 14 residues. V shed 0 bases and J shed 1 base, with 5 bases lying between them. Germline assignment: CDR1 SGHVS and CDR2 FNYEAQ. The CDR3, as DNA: TGTGCCAGCAGCTTAGCAGGCGGCACAGATACGCAGTATTTT. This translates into CASSLAGGTDTQYF.

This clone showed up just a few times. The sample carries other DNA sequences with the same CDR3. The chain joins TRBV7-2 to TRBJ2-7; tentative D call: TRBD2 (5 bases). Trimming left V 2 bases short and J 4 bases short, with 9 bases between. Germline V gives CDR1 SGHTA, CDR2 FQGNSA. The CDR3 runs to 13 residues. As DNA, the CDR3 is TGTGCCAGCAGCTTAAGGCTAGCTTACGAGCAGTACTTC. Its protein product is CASSLRLAYEQYF.

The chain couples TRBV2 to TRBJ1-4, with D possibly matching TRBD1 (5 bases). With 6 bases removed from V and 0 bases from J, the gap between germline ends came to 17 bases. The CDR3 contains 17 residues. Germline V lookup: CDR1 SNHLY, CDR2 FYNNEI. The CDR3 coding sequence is TGTGCCAGCAGCAGCCTCCGGGACGAGTCAACTAATGAAAAACTGTTTTTT. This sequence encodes CASSSLRDESTNEKLFF. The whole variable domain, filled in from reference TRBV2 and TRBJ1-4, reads EPEVTQTPSHQVTQMGQEVILRCVPISNHLYFYWYRQILGQKVEFLVSFYNNEISEKSEIFDDQFSVERPDGSNFTLKIRSTKLEDSAMYFCASSSLRDESTNEKLFFGSGTQLSVL.

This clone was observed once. The CDR3 is CASSQTMTGVSYEQYF. The CDR3 DNA reads TGCGCCAGCAGCCAAACTATGACAGGGGTCTCCTACGAGCAGTACTTC. The chain is built from TRBV4-1 and TRBJ2-7, with TRBD1 identical over 8 bases. Germline-derived CDR1 and CDR2 are MGHRA and YSYEKL. The CDR3 totals 16 residues. Germline trimming cut 2 bases from V and 0 bases from J; bases unmatched to any gene: 6.

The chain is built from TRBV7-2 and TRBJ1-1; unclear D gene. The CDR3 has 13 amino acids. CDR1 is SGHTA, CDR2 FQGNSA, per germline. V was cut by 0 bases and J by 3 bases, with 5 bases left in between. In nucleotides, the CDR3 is TGTGCCAGCAGCTTAGCTTCTTACACTGAAGCTTTCTTT. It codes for CASSLASYTEAFF.

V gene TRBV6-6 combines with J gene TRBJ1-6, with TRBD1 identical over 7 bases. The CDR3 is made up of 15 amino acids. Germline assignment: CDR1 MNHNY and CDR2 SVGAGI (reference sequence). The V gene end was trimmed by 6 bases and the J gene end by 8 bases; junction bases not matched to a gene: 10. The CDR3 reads CASSLDRQGDSPLHF. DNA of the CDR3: TGTGCCAGCAGCCTCGACCGACAGGGAGATTCACCCCTCCACTTT.

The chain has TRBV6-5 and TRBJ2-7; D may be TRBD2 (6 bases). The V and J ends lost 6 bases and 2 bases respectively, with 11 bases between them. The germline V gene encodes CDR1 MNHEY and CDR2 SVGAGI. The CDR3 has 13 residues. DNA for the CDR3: TGTGCCAGCAGCGCGGGAATCACCTACGAGCAGTACTTC. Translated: CASSAGITYEQYF.

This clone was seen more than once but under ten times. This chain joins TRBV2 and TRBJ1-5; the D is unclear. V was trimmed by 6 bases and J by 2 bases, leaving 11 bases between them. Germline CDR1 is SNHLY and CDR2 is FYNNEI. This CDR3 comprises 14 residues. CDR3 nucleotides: TGTGCCAGCAGGGACGGGCAGGGCAATCAGCCCCAGCATTTT. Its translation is CASRDGQGNQPQHF.

CDR3 nucleotide sequence: TGTGCCAGCAGCTTAAATAAGAGACAGAAAGAGACCCAGTACTTC. Protein: CASSLNKRQKETQYF. This chain connects TRBV7-2 to TRBJ2-5; D is perhaps TRBD1 (5 bases). Trimming took 2 bases from V and 3 from J, leaving 13 bases between them. The CDR3 spans 15 residues. Germline V CDR1 and CDR2: SGHTA, FQGNSA.

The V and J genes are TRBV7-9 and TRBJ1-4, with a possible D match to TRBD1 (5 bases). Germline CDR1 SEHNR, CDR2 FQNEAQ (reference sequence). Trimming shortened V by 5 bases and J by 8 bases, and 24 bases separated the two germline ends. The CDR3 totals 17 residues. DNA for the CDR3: TGTGCCAGCAGCCCGGCTCAGGGAGAAGTAGGGAACGAAAAACTGTTTTTT. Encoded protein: CASSPAQGEVGNEKLFF.

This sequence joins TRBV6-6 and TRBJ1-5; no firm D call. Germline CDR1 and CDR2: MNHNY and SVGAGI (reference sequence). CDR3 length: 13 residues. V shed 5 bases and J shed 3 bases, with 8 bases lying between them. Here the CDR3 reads CASSHGYNQPQHF. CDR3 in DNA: TGTGCCAGCAGTCACGGATACAATCAGCCCCAGCATTTT.

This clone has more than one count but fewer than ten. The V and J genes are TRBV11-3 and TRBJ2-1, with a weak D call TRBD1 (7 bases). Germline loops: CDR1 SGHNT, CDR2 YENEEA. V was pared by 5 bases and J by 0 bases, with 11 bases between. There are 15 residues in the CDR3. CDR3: CASSLQGGSYNEQFF. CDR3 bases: TGTGCCAGCAGCCTCCAGGGGGGCTCCTACAATGAGCAGTTCTTC.

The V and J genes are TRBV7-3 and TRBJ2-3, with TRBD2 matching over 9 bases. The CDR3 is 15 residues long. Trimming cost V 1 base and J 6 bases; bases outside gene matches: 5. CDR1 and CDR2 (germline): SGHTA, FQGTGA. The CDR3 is CASSLSGGASDTQYF. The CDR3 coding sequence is TGTGCCAGCAGCTTAAGCGGGGGGGCGTCGGATACGCAGTATTTT.

CDR3 DNA sequence: TGTGCCAGCAGTTTCAGGGAGGAGCAGTTCTTC. It yields the protein CASSFREEQFF. This sequence joins TRBV27 and TRBJ2-1; the D gene could be TRBD1 or TRBD2 (5 bases each). The CDR3 has 11 amino acids. Trimming took 3 bases from V and 10 from J, leaving 7 bases between them. Germline V gene data show CDR1 as MNHEY and CDR2 as SMNVEV (reference sequence).

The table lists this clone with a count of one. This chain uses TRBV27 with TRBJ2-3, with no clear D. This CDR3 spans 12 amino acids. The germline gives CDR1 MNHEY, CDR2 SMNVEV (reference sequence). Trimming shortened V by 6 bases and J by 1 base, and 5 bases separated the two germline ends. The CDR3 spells CASSGGTDTQYF. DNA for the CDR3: TGTGCCAGCAGCGGCGGCACAGATACGCAGTATTTT.

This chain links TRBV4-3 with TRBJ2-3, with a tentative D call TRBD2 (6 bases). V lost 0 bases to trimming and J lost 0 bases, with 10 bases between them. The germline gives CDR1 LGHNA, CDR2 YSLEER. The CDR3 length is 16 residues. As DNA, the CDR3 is TGCGCCAGCAGCCAAGATGGGGGGTTAAGCACAGATACGCAGTATTTT. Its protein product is CASSQDGGLSTDTQYF.

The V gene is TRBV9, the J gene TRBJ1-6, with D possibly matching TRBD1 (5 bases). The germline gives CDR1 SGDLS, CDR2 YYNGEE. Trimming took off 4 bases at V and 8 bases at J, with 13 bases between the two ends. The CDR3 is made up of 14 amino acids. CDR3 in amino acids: CASSTGGADSPLHF. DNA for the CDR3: TGTGCCAGCAGCACGGGAGGGGCGGATTCACCCCTCCACTTT. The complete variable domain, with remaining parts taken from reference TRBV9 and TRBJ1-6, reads DSGVTQTPKHLITATGQRVTLRCSPRSGDLSVYWYQQSLDQGLQFLIQYYNGEERAKGNILERFSAQQFPDLHSELNLSSLELGDSALYFCASSTGGADSPLHFGNGTRLTVT.